This is a list of T cell receptor beta chains from one sample in a study of T cells in tuberculosis. Data came from immunoSEQ multiplex PCR; TCRdb stores just in-frame clones and leaves some out. Of about 29,000 clones listed, roughly 89% are singletons. The sequenced sample was PBMCs. These receptors came from a donor aged 10 to 29 with latent tuberculosis or without tuberculosis infection. CDR3s include the opening cysteine and the closing phenylalanine or tryptophan. D genes are given only for firm matches. Not all rows give a size; the values are once, few, many and, for expanded clones, a class.

D: .; J: TRBJ1-1; V: TRBV9; size: once; DNA: TGTGCCAGCAGCATGGGAACAGGGTTTTTCACTGAAGCTTTCTTT; CDR3: CASSMGTGFFTEAFF
D: .; J: TRBJ1-5; V: TRBV10-3; size: .; DNA: TGTGCCATCAGTGAGGGACAGCATAAGCATTTT; CDR3: CAISEGQHKHF
D: .; J: TRBJ2-5; V: TRBV20-1; size: .; DNA: TGCGGCGCTAAGCGGGAGACCCAGTACTTC; CDR3: CGAKRETQYF
D: .; J: TRBJ2-2; V: TRBV4-3; size: .; DNA: TGCGCCAGCAGCCGGGAGAGGTACCAACCCACCGGGGAGCTGTTTTTT; CDR3: CASSRERYQPTGELFF
D: TRBD2; J: TRBJ2-7; V: TRBV10-3; size: once; DNA: TGTGCCATCAGTGAGCCGATGTGGACTAGCGGGGAATACGAGCAGTACTTC; CDR3: CAISEPMWTSGEYEQYF
D: TRBD2; J: TRBJ2-1; V: TRBV27; size: .; DNA: TGTGCCAGCAGTATTAGCGGGGATACCTACAATGAGCAGTTCTTC; CDR3: CASSISGDTYNEQFF
D: .; J: TRBJ1-2; V: TRBV18; size: .; DNA: TGTGCCAGCTCACCAGGTCAGGGAAGTGATGGCTACACCTTC; CDR3: CASSPGQGSDGYTF
D: .; J: TRBJ2-3; V: TRBV5-1; size: .; DNA: TGCGCCAGCAGCTGGGGCAGGGCGGGGGATACGCAGTATTTT; CDR3: CASSWGRAGDTQYF
D: TRBD1; J: TRBJ1-2; V: TRBV5-1; size: .; DNA: TGCGCCAGCAGCTTGAAAGGGACAGGTGATGGCTACACCTTC; CDR3: CASSLKGTGDGYTF
D: TRBD1; J: TRBJ1-1; V: TRBV27; size: .; DNA: TGTGCCAGCAGTAGGGACAGGGGTACTGAAGCTTTCTTT; CDR3: CASSRDRGTEAFF
D: TRBD1; J: TRBJ2-5; V: TRBV14; size: .; DNA: TGTGCCAGCAAAGACAGGGGGCGCGGTGAGACCCAGTACTTC; CDR3: CASKDRGRGETQYF
D: TRBD1; J: TRBJ1-5; V: TRBV28; size: .; DNA: TGTGCCAGCAGCTCCGGGACAGCTCGCAATCAGCCCCAGCATTTT; CDR3: CASSSGTARNQPQHF
D: .; J: TRBJ2-5; V: TRBV2; size: .; DNA: TGTGCCAGCAGTGTTGAGCAGCACCCAGGCCGACAAGAGACCCAGTACTTC; CDR3: CASSVEQHPGRQETQYF
D: TRBD1; J: TRBJ1-5; V: TRBV4-3; size: .; DNA: TGCGCCAGCAGCCAAGAGTCCAGGGGGAATCAGCCCCAGCATTTT; CDR3: CASSQESRGNQPQHF
D: TRBD1; J: TRBJ2-3; V: TRBV10-3; size: .; DNA: TGTGCCACAGGGGACAGGGGATTCACAGATACGCAGTATTTT; CDR3: CATGDRGFTDTQYF
D: TRBD2; J: TRBJ2-2; V: TRBV7-9; size: .; DNA: TGTGCCAGCAGCTTAGCGTCCGGACTAGCATTGGAGCACACCGGGGAGCTGTTTTTT; CDR3: CASSLASGLALEHTGELFF
D: .; J: TRBJ1-2; V: TRBV29-1; size: .; DNA: TGCAGCGTTGAGTCGACAGAGCGCTATGGCTACACCTTC; CDR3: CSVESTERYGYTF
D: .; J: TRBJ1-2; V: TRBV2; size: .; DNA: TGTGCCAGCAGTGGGCGGACAATCTATGGCTACACCTTC; CDR3: CASSGRTIYGYTF
D: TRBD1; J: TRBJ1-6; V: TRBV7-8; size: .; DNA: TGTGCCAGCAGCTTAGAGAACAGGGGAGCCCTCCATTCACCCCTCCACTTT; CDR3: CASSLENRGALHSPLHF
D: .; J: TRBJ2-1; V: TRBV7-6; size: once; DNA: TGTGCCAGCAGCCACCTCGGAACTAGTCGGGTGCATGAGCAGTTCTTC; CDR3: CASSHLGTSRVHEQFF
D: .; J: TRBJ1-5; V: TRBV9; size: .; DNA: TGTGCCAGCAGCGTAGATGGGGCGGGACAGCCCCAGCATTTT; CDR3: CASSVDGAGQPQHF
D: .; J: TRBJ1-2; V: TRBV21-1; size: .; DNA: TGTGCCAGCAGCAAAGGGACGGGATATGGCTACACCTTC; CDR3: CASSKGTGYGYTF
D: .; J: TRBJ2-2; V: TRBV7-9; size: .; DNA: TGTGCCAGCAGCTTAGTTCACGGGGAGCTGTTTTTT; CDR3: CASSLVHGELFF
D: .; J: TRBJ2-7; V: TRBV2; size: .; DNA: TGTGCCAGCAGTGAAGCGCAGTATGGTACAGGGCGGTACGAGCAGTACTTC; CDR3: CASSEAQYGTGRYEQYF
D: .; J: TRBJ2-1; V: TRBV15; size: .; DNA: TGTGCCACCAGCAGAGATAAGGGGTTCGATGAGCAGTTCTTC; CDR3: CATSRDKGFDEQFF
D: .; J: TRBJ1-1; V: TRBV2; size: .; DNA: TGTGCCAGCTGGTCTCCGAGGAACACTGAAGCTTTCTTT; CDR3: CASWSPRNTEAFF
D: .; J: TRBJ1-2; V: TRBV23-1; size: .; DNA: TGCGCCAGCCCCCGGACAGTCAACAACTATGGCTACACCTTC; CDR3: CASPRTVNNYGYTF
D: .; J: TRBJ1-1; V: TRBV28; size: .; DNA: TGTGCCAGCACCCCCCACAGGGTCACTGAAGCTTTCTTT; CDR3: CASTPHRVTEAFF
D: TRBD1; J: TRBJ2-3; V: TRBV28; size: .; DNA: TGTGCCAGCATCCCCGGGACAGGGTGGACAGATACGCAGTATTTT; CDR3: CASIPGTGWTDTQYF
D: TRBD1; J: TRBJ2-5; V: TRBV5-1; size: .; DNA: TGCGCCAGCAGAACCGGGACAGGTCAAGAGACCCAGTACTTC; CDR3: CASRTGTGQETQYF
D: TRBD1; J: TRBJ2-5; V: TRBV7-2; size: once; DNA: TGTGCCAGCAGCTTAGGACAGGGGGAGACCCAGTACTTC; CDR3: CASSLGQGETQYF
D: TRBD1; J: TRBJ1-1; V: TRBV6-5; size: .; DNA: TGTGCCAGCAGCGCCCGGACAGGTGAAGCTTTCTTT; CDR3: CASSARTGEAFF
D: TRBD2; J: TRBJ2-2; V: TRBV4-3; size: .; DNA: TGCGCCAGCAGCCAAGATTGGGCCGGGGGGGAGTACGGGGAGCTGTTTTTT; CDR3: CASSQDWAGGEYGELFF
D: .; J: TRBJ2-1; V: TRBV7-2; size: .; DNA: TGTGCCAGCAGCTCAAACTCCTACAATGAGCAGTTCTTC; CDR3: CASSSNSYNEQFF
D: TRBD2; J: TRBJ2-3; V: TRBV5-4; size: .; DNA: TGTGCCAGCAGCTTGCGGCTAGCGGGGGGGCTGGATACGCAGTATTTT; CDR3: CASSLRLAGGLDTQYF
D: TRBD1; J: TRBJ1-5; V: TRBV19; size: .; DNA: TGTGCCAGTAGTCCCCGGACAGGGGGAAGCAATCAGCCCCAGCATTTT; CDR3: CASSPRTGGSNQPQHF
D: .; J: TRBJ1-5; V: TRBV7-8; size: .; DNA: TGTGCCAGCAGCTTAGAGGGAGACGGACGAAATCAGCCCCAGCATTTT; CDR3: CASSLEGDGRNQPQHF
D: .; J: TRBJ2-5; V: TRBV7-9; size: .; DNA: TGTGCCAGCAGCGCCAAACGCCCAGGGGATGGGACCCAGTACTTC; CDR3: CASSAKRPGDGTQYF
D: .; J: TRBJ1-5; V: TRBV18; size: .; DNA: TGTGCCAGCTCACCACAGGGGGTTAGGCAGCCCCAGCATTTT; CDR3: CASSPQGVRQPQHF
D: .; J: TRBJ2-1; V: TRBV5-4; size: .; DNA: TGTGCCAGCAGCCCAGGGGCGGCTGACTACAATGAGCAGTTCTTC; CDR3: CASSPGAADYNEQFF
D: TRBD2; J: TRBJ2-7; V: TRBV7-2; size: .; DNA: TGTGCCAGCAGCTTGAGGGGAGCGGGGGGCTACGAGCAGTACTTC; CDR3: CASSLRGAGGYEQYF
D: TRBD1; J: TRBJ1-3; V: TRBV25-1; size: .; DNA: TGTGCCAGCAGTGAATGGGACAGGGATGCTGGAAACACCATATATTTT; CDR3: CASSEWDRDAGNTIYF
D: TRBD2; J: TRBJ2-1; V: TRBV5-1; size: .; DNA: TGCGCCAGCAGCTCCCCCGGGACTAGCGGCTACAATGAGCAGTTCTTC; CDR3: CASSSPGTSGYNEQFF
D: TRBD1; J: TRBJ1-6; V: TRBV27; size: .; DNA: TGTGCCAGCAGTGCGCACCGGGACAGGTCGAATAATTCACCCCTCCACTTT; CDR3: CASSAHRDRSNNSPLHF
D: TRBD1; J: TRBJ1-1; V: TRBV4-3; size: .; DNA: TGCGCCAGCAGCCGCAGGGACAGTGAAGTGACTGAAGCTTTCTTT; CDR3: CASSRRDSEVTEAFF
D: TRBD1; J: TRBJ1-3; V: TRBV5-1; size: .; DNA: TGCGCCAGCAGCTTGAGCACCGGGACAGGGGCTGGAAACACCATATATTTT; CDR3: CASSLSTGTGAGNTIYF
D: .; J: TRBJ2-1; V: TRBV4-2; size: once; DNA: TGTGCCAGCAGCCAAGATCCCCAGGCATCGTCAAGACACAATGAGCAGTTCTTC; CDR3: CASSQDPQASSRHNEQFF
D: TRBD1; J: TRBJ1-5; V: TRBV5-1; size: few; DNA: TGCGCCAGCAGCCCCTCCGGGACAGATAATCAGCCCCAGCATTTT; CDR3: CASSPSGTDNQPQHF
D: TRBD1; J: TRBJ2-3; V: TRBV13; size: .; DNA: TGTGCCAGCACCCGGAGCAGGGGGCGCCTAGATACGCAGTATTTT; CDR3: CASTRSRGRLDTQYF